The 26 T cell receptor delta chains presented below share a single source sample, sequenced in a study of gamma-delta T cells after stem cell transplantation. TCRdb reanalysed the RT-PCR reads with CATT. The sample carries over a thousand delta-chain clones, about 5.5% recorded once. Sequences were obtained from gamma-delta T cells. The receptors here all came from a human donor. It is not recorded whose cells these are; they may come from a transplant donor.

By share of the sample, this clone is medium-sized. The chain couples TRDV2 to TRDJ1; 13 nucleotides agree with TRDD3. This CDR3 has 23 amino acids. J was trimmed by 5 bases and V by 0 bases; bases with no gene match: 26. From germline, CDR1 is GEAIGNYY and CDR2 EKD. The chain's CDR3 is CACDTVESSPTGGYAPGEDKLIF. DNA of the CDR3: TGTGCCTGTGACACCGTAGAATCTTCCCCTACTGGGGGATACGCCCCGGGGGAGGATAAACTCATCTTT.

To note about this clone: The protein given by TCRdb reflects a much larger clone and differs at residue 3 from this DNA's translation, likely from a read error; the protein shown is the DNA's translation. The chain links TRDV2 to TRDJ1; tentative D call: TRDD3 (6 bases). Germline CDR1 reads GEAIGNYY; CDR2 reads EKD. The CDR3 spans 14 residues. CDR3 residues: CARDGLGQQSKLIF. In nucleotides, the CDR3 is TGTGCCCGTGACGGACTGGGACAACAATCCAAACTCATCTTT.

This clone was counted only a few times. The translation of this DNA and the TCRdb protein of a much larger clone differ at residue 6, probably owing to a read error; the protein shown here is translated from the DNA. This chain uses TRDV2 with TRDJ1, with 8 bases identical to TRDD3. The germline V gene has CDR1 GEAIGNYY and CDR2 EKD. CDR3 length: 14 residues. The junction had 8 bases not matched to a gene; V was cut back by 4 bases and J by 5 bases. The CDR3 DNA reads as TGTGCCTGTGAAGCCGTGGGGGATTCTGATAAACTCATCTTT. This encodes CACEAVGDSDKLIF.

The chain joins TRDV1 to TRDJ1; 13 bases align to TRDD3. The CDR3 is 23 residues long. CDR1 TSWWSYY and CDR2 QGS come from the germline V gene. V trimming: 2 bases; J trimming: 5 bases; junction bases outside the gene matches: 26. The CDR3 DNA follows: TGTGCTCTTGGGGAATATAGGGAGACTTCCCTGGTAACTGGGGGATACGTGTTGGATAAACTCATCTTT. This gives the protein CALGEYRETSLVTGGYVLDKLIF.

A note on this clone: With only one base between it and a far larger clone, this is likely a read error. The chain recombines TRDV2 with TRDJ1; TRDD3 aligns across 8 bases. The CDR3 spans 18 residues. After removal of 5 bases from V and 0 bases from J, the junction contained 16 bases not matched to a gene. CDR1 and CDR2 (germline): GEAIGNYY, EKD. CDR3 in DNA: TGTGCCTGTGGCCCCTTAATGCTGGGGGACGAAGACACCGATAAACTCATCTTT. As protein: CACGPLMLGDEDTDKLIF.

In this sample, this clone turned up a few times. A read error is possible here, since a much larger clone lies one base away. This sequence joins TRDV2 and TRDJ1, with 12 bases aligning to TRDD3. CDR1 is GEAIGNYY, CDR2 EKD, per germline. The CDR3 extends over 17 amino acids. Trimming removed 0 bases from V and 4 bases from J; junction bases left unmatched: 8. The CDR3 protein is CACDTVGAWGIRDKLIF. CDR3 nucleotides: TGTGCCTGTGACACCGTCGGTGCCTGGGGGATACGCGATAAACTCATCTTT.

By proportion, this clone is medium-sized (0.01 to 0.1%). Since a far larger clone is one base different, this is likely a read error. The gene calls are TRDV1 and TRDJ1; D perhaps matches TRDD2 (5 bases). The V and J ends lost 0 bases and 3 bases respectively, with 17 bases between them. The germline gives CDR1 TSWWSYY, CDR2 QGS. The CDR3 is 17 amino acids. The DNA for the CDR3 is TGTGCTCTTGGGGAACTCGCTTCCCGTTTACTGTCCGATAAACTCATCTTT. As protein: CALGELASRLLSDKLIF.

This clone was observed a few times. The protein held in TCRdb is that of a much larger clone and does not match this DNA's translation at residue 4, likely because of a read error; the protein shown is translated from the DNA. The gene calls are TRDV2 and TRDJ1; 13 bases map to TRDD3. Germline V CDR1 and CDR2: GEAIGNYY, EKD. The CDR3 extends over 17 amino acids. The DNA for the CDR3 is TGTGCCTGTAACACCGTCGGTGACTGGGGGATACGCGATAAACTCATCTTT. Encoded protein: CACNTVGDWGIRDKLIF.

With respect to this clone: TCRdb attributes to this sequence the protein of a much larger clone, which differs from the DNA translation at residue 10; a read error is likely, and the protein displayed is translated from the DNA. V usage is TRDV2 and J usage is TRDJ1; 7 nucleotides align to TRDD3. There are 14 residues in the CDR3. Trimming removed 4 bases from V and 7 bases from J; junction bases left unmatched: 11. Germline V CDR1 and CDR2: GEAIGNYY, EKD. The CDR3 is CACESLGASGKLIF. CDR3 nucleotides: TGTGCCTGTGAATCCCTGGGGGCTTCTGGTAAACTCATCTTT.

This clone was seen a few times. One end of the junction fails to match germline, which may point to a read error. The rearrangement uses TRDV2 and TRDJ1; TRDD3 is a possible D gene (6 bases). The CDR3 runs to 19 residues. Looked up from germline, CDR1 is GEAIGNYY and CDR2 is EKD. CDR3: CACDSLRRGNLSHTDKHIF. The CDR3 DNA reads as TGTGCCTGTGACTCTCTTAGGCGGGGGAACCTCTCTCACACCGATAAACACATCTTT.

This rearrangement joins TRDV2 to TRDJ1; 10 bases align to TRDD3. Looked up from germline, CDR1 is GEAIGNYY and CDR2 is EKD. CDR3 length: 19 residues. V lost 0 bases to trimming and J lost 0 bases; unmatched junction nucleotides: 12. CDR3 amino acids: CACDTVVLGDSPYTDKLIF. The CDR3 DNA sequence: TGTGCCTGTGACACCGTGGTACTGGGGGATTCGCCGTACACCGATAAACTCATCTTT.

The sample holds a few counts of this clone. A far larger clone is just one base off, so this is likely a read error. Other nucleotide sequences from this sample produce the same CDR3. The chain has TRDV2 and TRDJ1; D possibly corresponds to TRDD3 (6 bases). Trimming stripped 4 bases from V and 11 bases from J, with 22 bases between. CDR3 length equals 14 residues. CDR1 and CDR2 (germline): GEAIGNYY, EKD. The CDR3 sequence is CACDLMGMSLKLIF. CDR3 DNA: TGTGCCTGTGATCTTATGGGGATGTCTTTAAAGCTCATCTTT.

Worth noting for this clone: TCRdb's protein, taken from a much larger clone, differs from this DNA's translation at residue 6, likely owing to a read error; the protein displayed comes from the DNA. The chain recombines TRDV1 with TRDJ1, with TRDD3 matching 9 bases. V dropped 3 bases and J dropped 0; count of bases not matched to a gene: 8. The length of the CDR3 is 17 residues. Germline V CDR1 and CDR2: TSWWSYY, QGS. Here the CDR3 DNA reads TGTGCTCTTGGGGACATACTGGGGGACCATTACACCGATAAACTCATCTTT. This translates into CALGDILGDHYTDKLIF.

There are a few counts of this clone. TCRdb attributes to this sequence the protein of a much larger clone, which differs from the DNA translation at residue 9; a read error is likely, and the protein displayed is translated from the DNA. The CDR3 is CACDGLGQRSKLIF. The DNA of the CDR3 is TGTGCCTGTGACGGACTGGGACAACGATCCAAACTCATCTTT. This rearrangement joins TRDV2 to TRDJ1, with TRDD3 as a possible D gene (6 bases). The CDR3 spans 14 residues. V was cut by 3 bases and J by 8 bases, with 18 bases left in between. Germline CDR1 GEAIGNYY, CDR2 EKD.

This clone was found a few times. This DNA's translation and the protein TCRdb lists, from a much larger clone, do not match at residue 5, likely due to a read error; the protein shown is translated from the DNA. The chain links TRDV1 to TRDJ3, with a possible D match to TRDD3 (6 bases). Germline assignment: CDR1 TSWWSYY and CDR2 QGS. The V end lost 4 bases, the J end lost 2 bases, and 15 bases lay between the germline ends. The length of the CDR3 is 18 residues. The CDR3 region is CALGAPSGGTWDTRQMFF. The CDR3, as DNA: TGTGCTCTTGGGGCACCGAGTGGGGGGACCTGGGACACCCGACAGATGTTTTTC.

This clone has a handful of counts. TCRdb lists the protein of a much larger clone for this DNA, which differs at residue 16, so this is likely a read error; the protein given here is translated from the DNA itself. The V call is TRDV2, the J call TRDJ2, with 12 bases matching TRDD3. The germline V gene encodes CDR1 GEAIGNYY and CDR2 EKD. The CDR3 totals 18 residues. This chain's CDR3 is CACDTVLGDTTLTAQPFF. CDR3 DNA: TGTGCCTGTGACACGGTACTGGGGGATACTACTTTGACAGCACAACCCTTCTTT.

Details on this clone: With a far larger clone one base away, a read error is the likely cause. V usage is TRDV2 and J usage is TRDJ1; D possibly corresponds to TRDD3 (6 bases). This CDR3 spans 14 amino acids. V lost 4 bases to trimming and J lost 8 bases, with 19 bases between them. Germline V CDR1 and CDR2: GEAIGNYY, EKD. CDR3 DNA sequence: TGTGCCTGTGATCTTATGGGGATGCCTTTAAAACTCATCTTT. Translated: CACDLMGMPLKLIF.

Comments on this clone: A far larger clone is off by one base, so a read error is likely. This sample also contains other DNA sequences that code for the same CDR3. The chain carries TRDV2 and TRDJ1; a possible D gene is TRDD2 (9 bases). This CDR3 has 21 residues. V gave up 3 bases and J gave up 0 bases, with 31 bases separating them. CDR1 and CDR2 from the germline V gene are GEAIGNYY and EKD. The CDR3 nucleotides are TGTGCCTGTGACCTCCTTCCTACCGAGGCTACTGGGGGGCAATACACCGATAAACTCATCTTT. Translating gives CACDLLPTEATGGQYTDKLIF.

This chain uses TRDV2 with TRDJ1, with TRDD3 identical over 11 bases. V lost 0 bases, J lost 2 bases, and 7 bases stayed unmatched. CDR3 size: 17 residues. Germline loops: CDR1 GEAIGNYY, CDR2 EKD. CDR3 region: CACDTVPGGYSTDKLIF. DNA for the CDR3: TGTGCCTGTGACACCGTGCCTGGGGGATACTCTACCGATAAACTCATCTTT.

This clone has more than one count but fewer than ten. A read error is likely here: a far larger clone is one base away. The chain has TRDV2 and TRDJ1, with 13 bases matching TRDD3. CDR1 is GEAIGNYY, CDR2 EKD, per germline. The CDR3 is made up of 24 amino acids. CDR3 sequence: CACGTLREYTGGYELGDTLDKLIF. The CDR3 nucleotides read TGTGCCTGTGGCACCCTACGAGAATATACTGGGGGATACGAACTGGGGGATACGCTCGATAAACTCATCTTT.

This clone is medium-sized by share. A far larger clone differs by one base, so this is likely a read error. J is TRDJ1 and V is TRDV2, with 7 bases identical to TRDD3. Germline-derived CDR1 and CDR2 are GEAIGNYY and EKD. This CDR3 comprises 15 residues. The chain's CDR3 is CACDTVGDYTDKPIF. The CDR3 DNA is TGTGCCTGTGACACCGTGGGGGACTACACCGATAAACCCATCTTT.

This clone is medium-sized (0.01 to 0.1%) in the sample. The rearrangement uses TRAV29/DV5 and TRDJ1; TRDD3 matches 12 bases. The CDR3 length is 18 residues. The germline CDR1 and CDR2 sequences are NSMFDY and ISSIKDK. The V gene end was trimmed by 2 bases and the J gene end by 1 base; junction bases not matched to a gene: 12. As DNA, the CDR3 is TGTGCAGCAAGGCATTTTGTACTGGGGGATACTCCCACCGATAAACTCATCTTT. Its protein product is CAARHFVLGDTPTDKLIF.

In regard to this clone: The mismatch at residue 8 between this DNA's translation and the TCRdb protein of a much larger clone likely reflects a read error; the protein shown is translated from the DNA. The chain links TRDV2 to TRDJ3; 8 nucleotides match TRDD3. The CDR3 runs to 18 residues. V shed 1 base, J shed 0 bases, and the junction held 4 bases outside the gene matches. Per the germline V gene, CDR1 is GEAIGNYY and CDR2 is EKD. The CDR3 DNA reads as TGTGCCTGTGACACACTGGGGGCGAGCTCCTGGGACACCCGACAGATGTTTTTC. It specifies CACDTLGASSWDTRQMFF.

This clone was detected a few times. The TCRdb protein comes from a much larger clone and disagrees with this DNA's translation at residue 16, likely due to a read error; the protein given here is derived from the DNA. The chain recombines TRDV2 with TRDJ1; 7 bases are shared with TRDD3. The CDR3 has 18 residues. Germline CDR1 and CDR2: GEAIGNYY and EKD. In DNA, the CDR3 is TGTGCCTGTGACACCGTGCAACCTACGGGGGGATTTCGCGATAAACCCATCTTT. Protein sequence: CACDTVQPTGGFRDKPIF.

To note about this clone: A far larger clone is off by one base, so a read error is likely. The chain employs TRDV2 and TRDJ1; 9 nucleotides match TRDD3. CDR1 and CDR2 (germline): GEAIGNYY, EKD. The V and J ends lost 4 bases and 3 bases, in that order; junction bases with no gene match: 35. CDR3 length: 24 amino acids. The CDR3 loop is CACDILTGGDRGGGYSTYPDKLIF. For the CDR3, the DNA is TGTGCCTGTGATATATTAACTGGGGGAGATCGCGGCGGCGGATATTCAACGTACCCCGATAAACTCATCTTT.

As concerns this clone: The protein in TCRdb stems from a much larger clone and differs at residue 18 from this DNA's translation, likely a read error; here the protein is translated from the DNA. This sequence joins TRDV1 and TRDJ1, with 7 bases fitting TRDD3. The length of the CDR3 is 21 residues. Germline V gives CDR1 TSWWSYY, CDR2 QGS. The DNA for the CDR3 is TGTGCTCTTGGGGAACTAGGGCTTGAACACGATACTGGGGAATTTACCGATGAACTCATCTTT. Residues: CALGELGLEHDTGEFTDELIF.